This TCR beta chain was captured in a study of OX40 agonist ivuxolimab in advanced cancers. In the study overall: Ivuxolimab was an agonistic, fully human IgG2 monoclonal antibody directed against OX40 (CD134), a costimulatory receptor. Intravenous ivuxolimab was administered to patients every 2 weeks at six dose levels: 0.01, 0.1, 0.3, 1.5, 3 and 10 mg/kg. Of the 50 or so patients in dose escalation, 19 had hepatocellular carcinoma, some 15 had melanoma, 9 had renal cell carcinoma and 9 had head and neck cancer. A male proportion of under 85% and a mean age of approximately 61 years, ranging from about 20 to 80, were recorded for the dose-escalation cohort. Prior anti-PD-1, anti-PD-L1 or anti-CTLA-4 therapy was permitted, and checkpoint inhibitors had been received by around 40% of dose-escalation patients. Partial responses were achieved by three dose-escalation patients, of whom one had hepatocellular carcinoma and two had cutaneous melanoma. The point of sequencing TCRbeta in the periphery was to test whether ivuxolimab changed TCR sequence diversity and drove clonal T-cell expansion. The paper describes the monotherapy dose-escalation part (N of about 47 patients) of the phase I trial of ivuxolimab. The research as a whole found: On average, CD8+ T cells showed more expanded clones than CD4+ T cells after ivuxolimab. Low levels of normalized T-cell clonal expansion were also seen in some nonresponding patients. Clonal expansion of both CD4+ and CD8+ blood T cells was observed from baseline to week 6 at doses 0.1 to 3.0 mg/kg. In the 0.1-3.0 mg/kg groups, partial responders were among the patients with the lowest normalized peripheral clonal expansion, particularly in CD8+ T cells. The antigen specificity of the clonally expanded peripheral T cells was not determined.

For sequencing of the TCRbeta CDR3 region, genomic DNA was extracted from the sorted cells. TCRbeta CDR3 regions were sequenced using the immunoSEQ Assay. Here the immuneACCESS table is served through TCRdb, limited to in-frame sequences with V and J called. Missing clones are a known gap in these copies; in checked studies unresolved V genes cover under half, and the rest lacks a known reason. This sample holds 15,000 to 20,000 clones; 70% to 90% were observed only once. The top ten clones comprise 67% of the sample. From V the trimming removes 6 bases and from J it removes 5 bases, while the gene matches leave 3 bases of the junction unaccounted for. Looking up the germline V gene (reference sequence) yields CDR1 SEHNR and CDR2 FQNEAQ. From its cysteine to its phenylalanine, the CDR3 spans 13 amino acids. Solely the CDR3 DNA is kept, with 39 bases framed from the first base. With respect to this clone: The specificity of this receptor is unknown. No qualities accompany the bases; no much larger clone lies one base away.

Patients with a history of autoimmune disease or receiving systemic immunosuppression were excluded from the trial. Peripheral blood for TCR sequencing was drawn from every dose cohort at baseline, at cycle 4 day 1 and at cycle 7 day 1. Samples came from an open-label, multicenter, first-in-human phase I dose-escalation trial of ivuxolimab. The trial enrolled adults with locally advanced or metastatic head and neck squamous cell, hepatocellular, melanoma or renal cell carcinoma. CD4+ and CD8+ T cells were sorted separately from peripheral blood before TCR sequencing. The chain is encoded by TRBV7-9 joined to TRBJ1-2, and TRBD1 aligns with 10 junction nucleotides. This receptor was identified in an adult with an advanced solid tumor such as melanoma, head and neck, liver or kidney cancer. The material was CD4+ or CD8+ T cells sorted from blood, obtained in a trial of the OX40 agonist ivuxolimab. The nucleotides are TGTGCCAGCAGACGGACAGGGGGATATGGCTACACCTTC. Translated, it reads CASRRTGGYGYTF.